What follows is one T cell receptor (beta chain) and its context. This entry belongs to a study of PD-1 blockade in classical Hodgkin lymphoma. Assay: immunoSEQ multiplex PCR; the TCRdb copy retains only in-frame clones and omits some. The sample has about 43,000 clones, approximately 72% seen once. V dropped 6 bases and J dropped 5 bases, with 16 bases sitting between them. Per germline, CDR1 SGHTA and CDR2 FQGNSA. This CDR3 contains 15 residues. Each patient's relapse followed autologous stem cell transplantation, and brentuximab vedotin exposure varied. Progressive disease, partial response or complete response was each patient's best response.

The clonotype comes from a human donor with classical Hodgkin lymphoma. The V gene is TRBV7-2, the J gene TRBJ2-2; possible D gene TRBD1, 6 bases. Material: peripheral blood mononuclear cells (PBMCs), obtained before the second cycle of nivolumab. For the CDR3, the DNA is TGTGCCAGCAGGCGAGCCCCAGGGGAAACCGGGGAGCTGTTTTTT. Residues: CASRRAPGETGELFF.